The 15 T cell receptor beta chains below all came from one sample that was sequenced in a study of regulatory T cells in long-lasting Graves disease. CDR3 regions were amplified by Arm-PCR using iRepertoire HTBI primers to build TCR beta libraries. One entry per CDR3 protein results from TCRdb running MiXCR on the multiplex PCR reads. The sample includes about 660,000 distinct CDR3 sequences, around 32% of them seen just once. Sample time point: persistent/refractory GD, antithyroid drugs over 5 years with positive TRAb. Making the TCR library involved RNA that had been extracted from PBMCs. Here the sequenced sample was peripheral blood mononuclear cells (PBMCs), taken when the disease was refractory, from a patient treated with antithyroid drugs. These receptor sequences come from a female donor with Graves disease.

This clonotype was detected many times. V gene TRBV7-8 combines with J gene TRBJ1-2; TRBD1 agrees at 7 bases. Germline V gives CDR1 SGHVS, CDR2 FQNEAQ. The CDR3 runs 16 residues. Trimming cost V 0 bases and J 6 bases; bases outside gene matches: 10. CDR3 residues: CASSLAPLTGINGYTF. The CDR3 DNA reads TGTGCCAGCAGCTTAGCACCCCTGACAGGGATCAATGGCTACACCTTC.

This clonotype was seen a handful of times. The V and J genes are TRBV29-1 and TRBJ1-2; D remains ambiguous. CDR3 length equals 11 residues. From germline, CDR1 is SQVTM and CDR2 ANQGSEA. Trimming left V 7 bases short and J 3 bases short, with 9 bases between. The chain's CDR3 is CSAKFYYGYTF. DNA of the CDR3: TGCAGCGCGAAATTCTACTATGGCTACACCTTC.

V usage is TRBV5-1 and J usage is TRBJ1-2; TRBD1 is a possible D gene (5 bases). Germline V gene data show CDR1 as SGHRS and CDR2 as YFSETQ. Trimming shortened V by 0 bases and J by 3 bases, and 12 bases separated the two germline ends. This CDR3 region has 15 residues. The CDR3 loop is CASSLEGQGDYGYTF. In DNA, the CDR3 is TGCGCCAGCAGCTTGGAGGGGCAGGGCGACTATGGCTACACCTTC. Based on the CDR3 plus reference TRBV5-1 and TRBJ1-2, the full variable domain is KAGVTQTPRYLIKTRGQQVTLSCSPISGHRSVSWYQQTPGQGLQFLFEYFSETQRNKGNFPGRFSGRQFSNSRSEMNVSTLELGDSALYLCASSLEGQGDYGYTFGSGTRLTVV.

This clonotype was counted between two and nine times. This chain connects TRBV28 to TRBJ1-5, with 9 nucleotides matching TRBD1. The length of the CDR3 is 16 residues. Germline CDR1 MDHEN, CDR2 SYDVKM. The V gene end was trimmed by 6 bases and the J gene end by 2 bases; junction bases not matched to a gene: 8. The CDR3 region is CASRESRTGGNQPQHF. CDR3 nucleotides: TGTGCCAGCAGGGAAAGTAGGACAGGGGGCAATCAGCCCCAGCATTTT.

The chain employs TRBV28 and TRBJ1-5, with 7 bases identical to TRBD1. Germline CDR1 MDHEN, CDR2 SYDVKM. This CDR3 contains 14 residues. V was clipped by 6 bases and J by 10 bases; unmatched bases: 12. The CDR3 protein is CASSLGAGGEPQHF. For the CDR3, the DNA is TGTGCCAGCAGCCTGGGGGCAGGGGGGGAACCCCAGCATTTT.

The chain is built from TRBV12-3 or TRBV12-4 and TRBJ2-7; TRBD2 might be the D (6 bases). CDR3 length: 15 residues. With 6 bases removed from V and 4 bases from J, the gap between germline ends came to 19 bases. The CDR3 spells CASRGSDGGIYEQYF. For the CDR3, the DNA is TGTGCCAGCAGGGGCAGCGATGGAGGGATATACGAGCAGTACTTC.

This clonotype has only a few counts. This sequence joins TRBV29-1 and TRBJ1-6; D is undetermined. Per the germline V gene, CDR1 is SQVTM and CDR2 is ANQGSEA. Trimming removed 6 bases from V and 5 bases from J, with 14 bases in between. There are 14 residues in the CDR3. CDR3 amino acids: CSVAHGGHNSPLHF. DNA for the CDR3: TGCAGCGTGGCTCACGGAGGGCATAATTCACCCCTCCACTTT.

The chain is built from TRBV20-1 and TRBJ1-6; 9 bases match TRBD1. Germline CDR1 and CDR2: DFQATT and SNEGSKA (reference sequence). Trimming cost V 3 bases and J 7 bases; bases outside gene matches: 4. The CDR3 is 14 amino acids. CDR3 nucleotide sequence: TGCAGTGCTAGCCCGGGACAGGGAAATTCACCCCTCCACTTT. Its translation: CSASPGQGNSPLHF.

The DNA for the CDR3 is TGTGCCAGCTCACCGGCTCGGGGGGGAGTTGAAGAGACCCAGTACTTC. It specifies CASSPARGGVEETQYF. The chain has TRBV18 and TRBJ2-5; 8 nucleotides agree with TRBD2. V lost 3 bases, J lost 3 bases, and 9 bases stayed unmatched. Germline loops: CDR1 KGHSH, CDR2 LQKENI. This CDR3 has 16 residues.

V is TRBV27 and J is TRBJ2-7; TRBD1 might be the D (6 bases). Per the germline V gene, CDR1 is MNHEY and CDR2 is SMNVEV (reference sequence). This CDR3 region has 16 residues. V gave up 7 bases and J gave up 6 bases, with 25 bases separating them. The CDR3 DNA sequence: TGTGCCAGCATAGGTTTTTTTGGGCAGGGGCTCTCCGAGCAGTACTTC. This translates into CASIGFFGQGLSEQYF.

For this clonotype: This may come from a read error, since a much larger clone is one base off. V and J are TRBV2 and TRBJ1-6, with D perhaps matching TRBD1 (5 bases). V was cut by 5 bases and J by 7 bases, with 15 bases left in between. This CDR3 has 15 residues. Looked up from germline, CDR1 is SNHLY and CDR2 is FYNNEI. CDR3 in amino acids: CASSWASGQNSPLHF. Here the CDR3 DNA reads TGTGCCAGCAGTTGGGCTTCGGGGCAAAATTCACCCCTCCACTTT. The variable domain in full, completed from reference TRBV2 and TRBJ1-6, reads EPEVTQTPSHQVTQMGQEVILRCVPISNHLYFYWYRQILGQKVEFLVSFYNNEISEKSEIFDDQFSVERPDGSNFTLKIRSTKLEDSAMYFCASSWASGQNSPLHFGNGTRLTVT.

The V gene is TRBV7-2, the J gene TRBJ1-2, with 7 positions matching TRBD1. This CDR3 region has 15 residues. Germline V CDR1 and CDR2: SGHTA, FQGNSA. J lost 6 bases, V lost 3 bases, and 10 bases had no gene match. CDR3 nucleotides: TGTGCCAGCAGCTTCCAGGGGGTGGGGTTAAATGGCTACACCTTC. Translation: CASSFQGVGLNGYTF.

The V gene is TRBV25-1, the J gene TRBJ1-4; 9 bases are a match to TRBD1. This CDR3 is 15 amino acids long. Germline V gene lookup returns CDR1 MGHDK and CDR2 SYGVNS. The ends lost 2 bases at V and 7 bases at J; junction bases unmatched: 5. CDR3 sequence: CASSETGGRGEKLFF. The CDR3 coding sequence is TGTGCCAGCAGTGAAACAGGGGGCAGAGGTGAAAAACTGTTTTTT.

V gene TRBV2 combines with J gene TRBJ1-4, with D hard to call. Germline CDR1 SNHLY, CDR2 FYNNEI. The CDR3 is 14 residues long. The V gene lost 6 bases and the J gene lost 9 bases, with 17 bases spanning the gap. The CDR3 DNA is TGTGCCAGCAGCGAATTGAGGCAGGATAAAAAACTGTTTTTT. It is translated as CASSELRQDKKLFF. Full variable domain (missing parts from reference TRBV2 and TRBJ1-4): EPEVTQTPSHQVTQMGQEVILRCVPISNHLYFYWYRQILGQKVEFLVSFYNNEISEKSEIFDDQFSVERPDGSNFTLKIRSTKLEDSAMYFCASSELRQDKKLFFGSGTQLSVL.

This clonotype was observed a few times. V usage is TRBV11-2 and J usage is TRBJ2-2; no reliable D call. This CDR3 contains 15 residues. The V gene's germline CDR1 is SGHAT and CDR2 FQNNGV. Trimming took 5 bases from V and 6 from J, leaving 16 bases between them. In nucleotides, the CDR3 is TGTGCCAGCAGCGGCTTCCCACGAAGGCCCGGGGAGCTGTTTTTT. Translating gives CASSGFPRRPGELFF.